This TCR beta chain was recovered during a study of cytomegalovirus exposure and HLA in healthy donors. General study points: Three CMV-associated chains proved CMV antigen-specific in vitro.

A note on this clone: Its antigen is as yet unknown.

The PCR made use of 60 Vbeta and 13 Jbeta primers. Repertoires were generated with immunoSEQ multiplex PCR, while TCRdb's copy carries only in-frame clones and drops some. Among approximately 67,000 clones listed, 75% to 90% were seen once. Material: PBMCs. The origin of this receptor is a woman younger than 45 in good health and CMV-seropositive.

The CDR3 DNA reads TGTGCCAGCAGCTCGGGACACGGTTACGAGCAGTACTTC. Protein sequence: CASSSGHGYEQYF. This rearrangement joins TRBV7-2 to TRBJ2-7; possible D gene TRBD1, 6 bases. The CDR3 is made up of 13 amino acids. CDR1 and CDR2 (germline): SGHTA, FQGNSA. With 4 bases removed from V and 4 bases from J, the gap between germline ends came to 11 bases.